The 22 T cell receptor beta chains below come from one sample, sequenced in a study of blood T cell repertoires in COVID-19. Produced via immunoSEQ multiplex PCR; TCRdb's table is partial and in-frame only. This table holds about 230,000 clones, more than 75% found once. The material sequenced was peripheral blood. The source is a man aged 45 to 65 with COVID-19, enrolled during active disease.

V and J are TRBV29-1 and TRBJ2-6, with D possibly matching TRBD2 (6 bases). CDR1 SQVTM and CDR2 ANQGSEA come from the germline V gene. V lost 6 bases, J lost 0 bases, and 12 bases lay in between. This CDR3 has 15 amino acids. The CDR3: CSVGGPGSGANVLTF. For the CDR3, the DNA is TGCAGCGTCGGGGGACCAGGCTCTGGGGCCAACGTCCTGACTTTC.

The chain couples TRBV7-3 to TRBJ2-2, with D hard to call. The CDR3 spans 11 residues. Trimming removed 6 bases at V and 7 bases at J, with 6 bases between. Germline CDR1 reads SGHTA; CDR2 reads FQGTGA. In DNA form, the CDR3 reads TGTGCCAGCAGTTCAGACGGGGAGCTGTTTTTT. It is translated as CASSSDGELFF.

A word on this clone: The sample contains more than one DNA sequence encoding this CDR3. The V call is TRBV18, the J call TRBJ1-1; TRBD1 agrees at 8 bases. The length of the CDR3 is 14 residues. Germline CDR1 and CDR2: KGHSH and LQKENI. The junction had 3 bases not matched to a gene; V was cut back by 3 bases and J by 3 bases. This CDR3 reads CASSPTGDDTEAFF. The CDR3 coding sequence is TGTGCCAGCTCACCGACAGGGGACGACACTGAAGCTTTCTTT.

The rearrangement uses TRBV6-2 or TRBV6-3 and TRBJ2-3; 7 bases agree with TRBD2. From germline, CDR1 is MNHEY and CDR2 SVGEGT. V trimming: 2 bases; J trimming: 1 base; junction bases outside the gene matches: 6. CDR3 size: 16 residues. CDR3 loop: CASSYGGTTGTDTQYF. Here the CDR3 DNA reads TGTGCCAGCAGTTACGGGGGGACTACTGGCACAGATACGCAGTATTTT.

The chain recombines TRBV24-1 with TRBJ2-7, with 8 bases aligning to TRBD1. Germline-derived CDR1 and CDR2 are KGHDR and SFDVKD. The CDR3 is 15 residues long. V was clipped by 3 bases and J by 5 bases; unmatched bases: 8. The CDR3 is CATSDPRTGFNEQYF. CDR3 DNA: TGTGCCACCAGTGATCCGAGGACAGGGTTCAACGAGCAGTACTTC.

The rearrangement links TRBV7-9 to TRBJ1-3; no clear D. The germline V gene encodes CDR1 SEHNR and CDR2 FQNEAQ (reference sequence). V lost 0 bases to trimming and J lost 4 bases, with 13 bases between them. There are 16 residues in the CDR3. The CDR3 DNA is TGTGCCAGCAGCTTAGCTAATTCAGGAGGAGGAAACACCATATATTTT. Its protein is CASSLANSGGGNTIYF.

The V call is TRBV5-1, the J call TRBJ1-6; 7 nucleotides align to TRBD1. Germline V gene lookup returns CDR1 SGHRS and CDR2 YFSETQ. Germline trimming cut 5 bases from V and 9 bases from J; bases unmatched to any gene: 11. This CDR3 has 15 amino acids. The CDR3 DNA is TGCGCCAGCAGACAAAAAACAGGGGCGGGTTCACCCCTCCACTTT. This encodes CASRQKTGAGSPLHF.

The CDR3 protein is CASSESIGTATDGGSYNEQFF. CDR3 sequence (DNA): TGCGCCAGCAGTGAGTCGATCGGGACAGCCACCGATGGAGGGTCCTACAATGAGCAGTTCTTC. The rearrangement uses TRBV10-1 and TRBJ2-1; D might be TRBD1 (7 bases). The CDR3 sequence is 21 residues long. Germline loops: CDR1 WNHNN, CDR2 SYGVQD (reference sequence). The V gene lost 0 bases and the J gene lost 1 base, with 25 bases spanning the gap.

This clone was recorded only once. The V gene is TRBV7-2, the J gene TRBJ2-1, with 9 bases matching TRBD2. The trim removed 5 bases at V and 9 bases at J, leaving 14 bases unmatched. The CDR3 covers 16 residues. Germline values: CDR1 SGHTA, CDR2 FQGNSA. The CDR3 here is CASSPPGLAFEGEQFF. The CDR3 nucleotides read TGTGCCAGCAGCCCGCCGGGACTAGCTTTTGAGGGTGAGCAGTTCTTC.

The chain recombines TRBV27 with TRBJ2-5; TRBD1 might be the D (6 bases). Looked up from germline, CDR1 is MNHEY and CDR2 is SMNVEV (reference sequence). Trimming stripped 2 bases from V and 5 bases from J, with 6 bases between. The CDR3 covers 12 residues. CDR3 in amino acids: CASSLGQETQYF. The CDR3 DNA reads TGTGCCAGCAGTTTAGGACAGGAGACCCAGTACTTC.

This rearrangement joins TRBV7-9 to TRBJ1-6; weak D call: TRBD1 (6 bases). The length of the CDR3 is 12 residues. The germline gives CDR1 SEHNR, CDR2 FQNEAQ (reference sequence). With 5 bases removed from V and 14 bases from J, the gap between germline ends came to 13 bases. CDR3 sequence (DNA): TGTGCCAGCAGCGCACAGGGAGGGGCCCTCCACTTT. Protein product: CASSAQGGALHF.

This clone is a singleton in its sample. CDR3 sequence reads: CASSPSTGKTQYF. The CDR3 nucleotides read TGTGCCAGCAGCCCCTCGACAGGGAAGACCCAGTACTTC. This chain uses TRBV3-1 (or the pseudogene TRBV3-2) with TRBJ2-5; the match to TRBD1 covers 7 bases. The CDR3 sequence is 13 residues long. Germline V gene data show CDR1 as LGHDT and CDR2 as YNNKEL (reference sequence). J gave up 6 bases and V 4 bases, and 5 bases lay outside the gene matches.

The CDR3 DNA reads TGTGCCAGTAGCAAGGGACTAGCGTTCCAAGAGACCCAGTACTTC. Amino acids: CASSKGLAFQETQYF. The chain employs TRBV19 and TRBJ2-5, with TRBD2 matching over 10 bases. Germline V gene lookup returns CDR1 LNHDA and CDR2 SQIVND (reference sequence). V was pared by 6 bases and J by 1 base, with 5 bases of the junction left unmatched. The CDR3 has 15 residues. The variable domain in full, with the rest retrieved from reference TRBV19 and TRBJ2-5, is DGGITQSPKYLFRKEGQNVTLSCEQNLNHDAMYWYRQDPGQGLRLIYYSQIVNDFQKGDIAEGYSVSREKKESFPLTVTSAQKNPTAFYLCASSKGLAFQETQYFGPGTRLLVL.

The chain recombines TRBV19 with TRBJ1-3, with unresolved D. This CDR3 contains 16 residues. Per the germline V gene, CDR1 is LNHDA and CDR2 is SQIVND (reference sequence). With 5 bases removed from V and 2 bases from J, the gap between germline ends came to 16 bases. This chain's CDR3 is CASSLRKWTTGNTIYF. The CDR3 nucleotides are TGTGCCAGTAGTCTAAGAAAGTGGACTACTGGAAACACCATATATTTT. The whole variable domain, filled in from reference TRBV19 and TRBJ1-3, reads DGGITQSPKYLFRKEGQNVTLSCEQNLNHDAMYWYRQDPGQGLRLIYYSQIVNDFQKGDIAEGYSVSREKKESFPLTVTSAQKNPTAFYLCASSLRKWTTGNTIYFGEGSWLTVV.

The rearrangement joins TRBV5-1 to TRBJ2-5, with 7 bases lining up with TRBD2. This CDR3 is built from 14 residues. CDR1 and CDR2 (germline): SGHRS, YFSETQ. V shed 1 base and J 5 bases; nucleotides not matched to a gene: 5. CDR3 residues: CASSLSGGRETQYF. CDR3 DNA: TGCGCCAGCAGCTTGTCGGGGGGTAGGGAGACCCAGTACTTC.

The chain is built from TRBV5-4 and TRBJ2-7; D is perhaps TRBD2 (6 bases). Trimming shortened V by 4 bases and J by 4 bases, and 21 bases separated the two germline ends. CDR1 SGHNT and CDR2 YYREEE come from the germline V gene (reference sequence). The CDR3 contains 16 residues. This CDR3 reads CASSPRNGGGKYEQYF. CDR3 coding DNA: TGTGCCAGCAGCCCTCGGAATGGGGGAGGTAAATACGAGCAGTACTTC.

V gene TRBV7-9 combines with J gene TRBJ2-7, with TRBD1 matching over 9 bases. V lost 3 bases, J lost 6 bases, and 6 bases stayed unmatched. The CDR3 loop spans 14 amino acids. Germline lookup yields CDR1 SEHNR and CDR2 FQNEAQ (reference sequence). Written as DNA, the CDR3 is TGTGCCAGCAGCTTTCACAGGGGGCCGGTCGAGCAGTACTTC. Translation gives CASSFHRGPVEQYF. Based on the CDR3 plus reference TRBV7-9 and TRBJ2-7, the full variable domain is DTGVSQNPRHKITKRGQNVTFRCDPISEHNRLYWYRQTLGQGPEFLTYFQNEAQLEKSRLLSDRFSAERPKGSFSTLEIQRTEQGDSAMYLCASSFHRGPVEQYFGPGTRLTVT.

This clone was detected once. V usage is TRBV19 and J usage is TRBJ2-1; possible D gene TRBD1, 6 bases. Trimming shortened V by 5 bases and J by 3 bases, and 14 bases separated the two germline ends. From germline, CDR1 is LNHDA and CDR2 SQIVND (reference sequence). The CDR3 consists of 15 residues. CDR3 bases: TGTGCCAGTAGTCCTTGGGACACGGACTACAATGAGCAGTTCTTC. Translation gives CASSPWDTDYNEQFF.

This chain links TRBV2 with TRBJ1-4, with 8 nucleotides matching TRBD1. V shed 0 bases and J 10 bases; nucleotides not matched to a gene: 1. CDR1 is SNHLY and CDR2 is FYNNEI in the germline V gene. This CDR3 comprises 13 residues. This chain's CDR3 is CASSEAQGGKLFF. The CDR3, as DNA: TGTGCCAGCAGTGAAGCACAGGGGGGAAAACTGTTTTTT.

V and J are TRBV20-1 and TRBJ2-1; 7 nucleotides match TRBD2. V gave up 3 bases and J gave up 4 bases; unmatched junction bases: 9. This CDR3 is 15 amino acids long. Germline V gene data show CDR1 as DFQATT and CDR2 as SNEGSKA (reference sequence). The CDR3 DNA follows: TGCAGTGCTAGTATAGTGGGCGGGAGATACAATGAGCAGTTCTTC. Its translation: CSASIVGGRYNEQFF.

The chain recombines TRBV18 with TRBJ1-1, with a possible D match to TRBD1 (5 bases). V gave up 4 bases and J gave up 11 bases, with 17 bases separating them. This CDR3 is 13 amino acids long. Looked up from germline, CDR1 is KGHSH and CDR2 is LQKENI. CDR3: CASSQDQQAAAFF. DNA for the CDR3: TGTGCCAGCTCACAGGACCAACAGGCTGCCGCTTTCTTT.

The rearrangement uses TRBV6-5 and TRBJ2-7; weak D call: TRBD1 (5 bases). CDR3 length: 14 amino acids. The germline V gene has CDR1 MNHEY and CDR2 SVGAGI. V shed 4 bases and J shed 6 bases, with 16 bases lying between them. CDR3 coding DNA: TGTGCCAGCAGTTTCGGTGGGGCCGGGTCCGAGCAGTACTTC. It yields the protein CASSFGGAGSEQYF.